This T cell receptor beta chain was identified in a study of T cells in Graves' hyperthyroidism and ophthalmopathy. In the study overall: The authors collected peripheral blood at initial diagnosis, before any treatment. Notes on the study in general: Clonotypes that were expanded in thyroid above 0.001 mostly appeared in blood too. The model identified upcoming ophthalmopathy a median about 6.5 months ahead of onset.

Amplification yielded TCR beta CDR3 regions, with RNA transcripts as the source. An initial round of RT-PCR targeting the TCR CDR3 relied on the HTBI primer set. TCRdb reprocessed the multiplex PCR reads with MiXCR, giving one entry per CDR3 protein. The sample includes around 570,000 distinct CDR3 sequences, 20% of them seen just once. V dropped 4 bases and J dropped 4 bases, with 16 bases sitting between them. CDR3 size: 15 residues. Germline V gene sequence: CDR1 LGHNA, CDR2 YNFKEQ. The PBMCs studied were ones that came from about 10 ml fresh peripheral blood. This clonotype was seen only a few times. Its specificity is unknown.

The sample was blood. This chain connects TRBV4-2 to TRBJ1-1; TRBD1 is a possible D gene (6 bases). This TCR was recovered from a man aged 35 to 55 with Graves' ophthalmopathy. CDR3 sequence: CASSLSRGKSTEAFF. DNA of the CDR3: TGTGCCAGCAGCCTTTCCAGGGGAAAGAGCACTGAAGCTTTCTTT.